This T cell receptor beta chain is drawn from a study of human T cells and chemical hapten exposure. The time point here: patch test 2, 6 weeks after DPC sensitization. Treatment in this sample: therapeutic diphenylcyclopropenone sensitization with weekly scalp DPC. This clonotype appeared many times. TCRdb redid the calling of the RACE reads with MiXCR, one entry per CDR3 protein. This table has more than 75,000 distinct CDR3 sequences, roughly 10% appearing once. The CDR3 length is 12 residues. Germline V lookup: CDR1 MNHNY, CDR2 SVGAGI (reference sequence). V was pared by 11 bases and J by 1 base, with 11 bases between.

The sequencing here drew on whole blood, taken in connection with sensitization to the hapten diphenylcyclopropenone (DPC). The chain carries TRBV6-6 and TRBJ1-1, with D possibly matching TRBD1 (5 bases). The sequence came from a young woman with alopecia areata. Some clones in this sample may be carry-over from other donors' samples. CDR3 coding DNA: TGTGCCGGAGGGGATACGAACACTGAAGCTTTCTTT. Its translation is CAGGDTNTEAFF.